This is a list of T cell receptor beta chains from one sample in a study of CD8 T cells in ankylosing spondylitis. TCRdb re-called the 5' RACE reads with MiXCR, one entry per CDR3 protein. The sample has about 160,000 distinct CDR3 sequences, approximately 20% seen once; the top ten hold over 7.5%. Source material: blood, either unsorted or a sorted T cell fraction (not recorded which). These receptors all stem from a male donor with ankylosing spondylitis or in good health (not recorded which). The CDR3 runs from the conserved cysteine through the conserved F or W. A D gene is named only where the DNA matches it firmly. Part of the rows lack a size; the others show once, few, many or a class for expanded clones.

v_gene: TRBV15
d_gene: -
abundance: few
j_gene: TRBJ2-7
CDR3nt: TGTGCCACCAGCCCGGAGTTGGCCTACGAGCAGTACTTC
CDR3aa: CATSPELAYEQYF

v_gene: TRBV10-3
d_gene: -
abundance: few
j_gene: TRBJ1-1
CDR3nt: TGTGCCTCAGCACAGGCGGGCACTGAAGCTTTCTTT
CDR3aa: CASAQAGTEAFF

v_gene: TRBV19
d_gene: TRBD1
abundance: few
j_gene: TRBJ1-1
CDR3nt: TGTGCCAGTAGTATCACACAGGGGCCGCCGAACACTGAAGCTTTCTTT
CDR3aa: CASSITQGPPNTEAFF

v_gene: TRBV14
d_gene: -
abundance: -
j_gene: TRBJ1-2
CDR3nt: TGTGCCAGCAGCCCATTCCAAGGGATGGGCTACACCTTC
CDR3aa: CASSPFQGMGYTF

v_gene: TRBV5-1
d_gene: -
abundance: many
j_gene: TRBJ2-2
CDR3nt: TGCGCCAGCAGCTTGTCGAGCACCGGGGAGCTGTTTTTT
CDR3aa: CASSLSSTGELFF

v_gene: TRBV20-1
d_gene: TRBD2
abundance: many
j_gene: TRBJ2-7
CDR3nt: TGCAGTGCTAGGGGTGCAGTAGCGGGGTCTTACGAGCAGTACTTC
CDR3aa: CSARGAVAGSYEQYF

v_gene: TRBV20-1
d_gene: TRBD2
abundance: -
j_gene: TRBJ2-3
CDR3nt: TGCAGTGCTAGAAACGTAGCGGGCACCGCAGATACGCAGTATTTT
CDR3aa: CSARNVAGTADTQYF

v_gene: TRBV5-1
d_gene: TRBD2
abundance: -
j_gene: TRBJ2-1
CDR3nt: TGCGCCAGCAGCTTGCGACTAGCGGGAGGGCCCTCCTACAATGAGCAGTTCTTC
CDR3aa: CASSLRLAGGPSYNEQFF

v_gene: TRBV12-3/TRBV12-4
d_gene: -
abundance: few
j_gene: TRBJ2-7
CDR3nt: TGTGCCAGCAGTTTCGCCTTAGGTGAGCGGCAGTACTTC
CDR3aa: CASSFALGERQYF

v_gene: TRBV29-1
d_gene: -
abundance: -
j_gene: TRBJ1-2
CDR3nt: TGCAGCGTTGAACAGGGAATCTATGGCTACACCTTC
CDR3aa: CSVEQGIYGYTF

v_gene: TRBV10-1
d_gene: TRBD2
abundance: -
j_gene: TRBJ2-1
CDR3nt: TGCGCCAGCAGTCTTCTACGCGGGAGTAATGGTGAGCAGTTCTTC
CDR3aa: CASSLLRGSNGEQFF

v_gene: TRBV3-1
d_gene: -
abundance: -
j_gene: TRBJ2-7
CDR3nt: TGTGCCAGCAGCCAAGATCGCGGGTACGAGCAGTACTTC
CDR3aa: CASSQDRGYEQYF

v_gene: TRBV7-3
d_gene: -
abundance: few
j_gene: TRBJ2-2
CDR3nt: TGTGCCAGCAGCTCCGCTAAAATCGGGGAGCTGTTTTTT
CDR3aa: CASSSAKIGELFF

v_gene: TRBV29-1
d_gene: TRBD2
abundance: many
j_gene: TRBJ2-2
CDR3nt: TGCAGCGTTGTTAGAGGGAGGGTCACCGGGGAGCTGTTTTTT
CDR3aa: CSVVRGRVTGELFF

v_gene: TRBV19
d_gene: -
abundance: many
j_gene: TRBJ1-1
CDR3nt: TGTGCCAGTAGTATGAGAAGAACTGAAGCTTTCTTT
CDR3aa: CASSMRRTEAFF

v_gene: TRBV7-8
d_gene: -
abundance: few
j_gene: TRBJ1-6
CDR3nt: TGTGCCAGCAGCTTATCTATGGGTTCACCCCTCCACTTT
CDR3aa: CASSLSMGSPLHF

v_gene: TRBV28
d_gene: -
abundance: -
j_gene: TRBJ2-7
CDR3nt: TGTGCCAGCAGTTTTGTCCAGAAAGTGGGAAACGAGCAGTACTTC
CDR3aa: CASSFVQKVGNEQYF

v_gene: TRBV7-8
d_gene: TRBD1
abundance: many
j_gene: TRBJ2-7
CDR3nt: TGTGCCAGCAGCCCAGGGGGCAGTACCTACGAGCAGTACTTC
CDR3aa: CASSPGGSTYEQYF

v_gene: TRBV2
d_gene: -
abundance: -
j_gene: TRBJ2-1
CDR3nt: TGTGCCAGCAGACCGGGACCCCAGGCCTACAATGAGCAGTTCTTC
CDR3aa: CASRPGPQAYNEQFF

v_gene: TRBV28
d_gene: -
abundance: -
j_gene: TRBJ2-7
CDR3nt: TGTGCCAGCAGTACCGGACTTACAGAGCAGTACTTC
CDR3aa: CASSTGLTEQYF

v_gene: TRBV5-1
d_gene: TRBD1
abundance: many
j_gene: TRBJ2-7
CDR3nt: TGCGCCAGCAGCTTGGGACAGGGGTTAAGCGAGCAGTACTTC
CDR3aa: CASSLGQGLSEQYF

v_gene: TRBV10-2
d_gene: -
abundance: -
j_gene: TRBJ1-2
CDR3nt: TGCGCCAGCGGCCGCTCGGGACCCTCGAACGGCTACACCTTC
CDR3aa: CASGRSGPSNGYTF

v_gene: TRBV7-2
d_gene: -
abundance: -
j_gene: TRBJ2-1
CDR3nt: TGTGCCAGCAGCTTAGCGTCCGGCAATGAGCAGTTCTTC
CDR3aa: CASSLASGNEQFF

v_gene: TRBV4-1
d_gene: -
abundance: many
j_gene: TRBJ2-2
CDR3nt: TGCGCCAGCAGCCAAGTCCAGGGGCGAATAGGAGCCGGGGAGCTGTTTTTT
CDR3aa: CASSQVQGRIGAGELFF

v_gene: TRBV7-9
d_gene: -
abundance: -
j_gene: TRBJ2-1
CDR3nt: TGTGCCAGCAGCCCGGACTATTCGTACAATGAGCAGTTCTTC
CDR3aa: CASSPDYSYNEQFF